This T cell receptor (beta chain) was captured in a study of cytomegalovirus exposure and HLA in healthy donors. As for the study in general: An earlier analysis identified more than 95 million unique TCR beta sequences in 150 million to 200 million T cells. From donors who were HLA-typed, an early data release held about 89 million unique TCRs. Overall study results and limits: According to reports, the classifier identified cytomegalovirus status with high specificity and sensitivity.

Germline-derived CDR1 and CDR2 are SGHDT and YYEEEE. The CDR3 is made up of 13 amino acids. V shed 3 bases, J shed 8 bases, and the junction held 2 bases outside the gene matches. In the PCR, 60 Vbeta and 13 Jbeta primers were used. Assay: immunoSEQ multiplex PCR; the TCRdb copy retains only in-frame clones and omits some. The repertoire holds under 200,000 clones, with 60% to 80% as singletons. Of note for this clone: What it binds is unknown.

The receptor was isolated from a man between 50 and 59 years old in good health and CMV-seropositive. The sequenced material came from PBMCs. The V call is TRBV5-6, the J call TRBJ1-2; TRBD1 agrees at 12 bases. In DNA form, the CDR3 reads TGTGCCAGCAGCTGGGACAGGGGGCAAGGCTACACCTTC. As protein: CASSWDRGQGYTF.